Below are 14 T cell receptor beta chains sequenced from a single sample in a study of blood T cell repertoires in COVID-19. Produced via immunoSEQ multiplex PCR; TCRdb's table is partial and in-frame only. The sample consists of 88,000 or so clones, around 88% of them appearing once. The specimen was peripheral blood. The receptors come from a man aged 60 to 75 with acute or convalescent COVID-19.

This CDR3 is CASSLATGVRGNYGYTF. In DNA, the CDR3 is TGTGCCAGCAGCTTGGCGACAGGGGTGAGAGGAAACTATGGCTACACCTTC. The chain uses TRBV5-6 and TRBJ1-2, with 8 bases matching TRBD1. Germline loops: CDR1 SGHDT, CDR2 YYEEEE. V trimming: 0 bases; J trimming: 2 bases; junction bases outside the gene matches: 9. The CDR3 totals 17 residues.

The chain is built from TRBV6-5 and TRBJ1-4; 7 positions agree with TRBD1. The germline CDR1 and CDR2 sequences are MNHEY and SVGAGI. J lost 8 bases, V lost 6 bases, and 9 bases had no gene match. The CDR3 is 14 amino acids. In DNA, the CDR3 is TGTGCCAGCAGGACAAACAGGGGAGGCGAAAAACTGTTTTTT. It is translated as CASRTNRGGEKLFF.

The rearrangement uses TRBV7-6 and TRBJ2-1; tentatively, D is TRBD1 (5 bases). The CDR3 runs to 15 residues. Germline lookup yields CDR1 SGHVS and CDR2 FNYEAQ. The V and J ends lost 1 base and 10 bases respectively, with 17 bases between them. CDR3 bases: TGTGCCAGCAGCTTAGTTGACGCAGGGTCAAGCGAGCAGTTCTTC. Its translation: CASSLVDAGSSEQFF.

This chain joins TRBV6-1 and TRBJ2-3; TRBD1 agrees at 10 bases. Germline assignment: CDR1 MNHNS and CDR2 SASEGT. This CDR3 has 16 amino acids. V lost 3 bases, J lost 5 bases, and 8 bases stayed unmatched. The DNA of the CDR3 is TGTGCCAGCAGTGATTATCGGACAGGGGGAAAAGATACGCAGTATTTT. Translation: CASSDYRTGGKDTQYF.

The V gene is TRBV21-1, the J gene TRBJ2-3; the D call of TRBD2 is as the table states it, not checked on the DNA. TRBV21-1 is a known pseudogene. The length of the CDR3 is 18 residues. The CDR3 bases are TGTGCCAGCAGCAAAGCGCGGGAGGTAGCGGGGAACACAGATACGCAGTATTTT. Translated, it gives CASSKAREVAGNTDTQYF.

The V gene is TRBV5-4, the J gene TRBJ1-1, with 10 bases identical to TRBD1. Losses at the gene ends were 4 bases for V and 5 bases for J; bases not matched to a gene: 11. Per the germline V gene, CDR1 is SGHNT and CDR2 is YYREEE (reference sequence). This CDR3 is built from 16 residues. The CDR3 DNA follows: TGTGCCAGCAGCCCCGCCCGACAGGGGGCGAGGACTGAAGCTTTCTTT. This codes for CASSPARQGARTEAFF.

The sample holds one count of this clone. The rearrangement links TRBV6-5 to TRBJ1-6, with TRBD1 as a possible D gene (6 bases). The CDR3 has 14 residues. The V and J ends lost 2 bases and 10 bases respectively, with 12 bases between them. The germline V gene has CDR1 MNHEY and CDR2 SVGAGI. CDR3: CASSYPDRRSPLHF. The CDR3 DNA follows: TGTGCCAGCAGTTACCCGGACAGAAGATCACCCCTCCACTTT.

This sequence joins TRBV5-6 and TRBJ2-7; D may be TRBD1 (6 bases). V was trimmed by 1 base and J by 6 bases, leaving 11 bases between them. This CDR3 spans 13 amino acids. Germline CDR1 reads SGHDT; CDR2 reads YYEEEE. Here the CDR3 DNA reads TGTGCCAGCAGCTTGTCTGAGGGGGTCGAGCAGTACTTC. Encoded protein: CASSLSEGVEQYF. Drawing the rest from reference TRBV5-6 and TRBJ2-7, the complete variable domain is DAGVTQSPTHLIKTRGQQVTLRCSPKSGHDTVSWYQQALGQGPQFIFQYYEEEERQRGNFPDRFSGHQFPNYSSELNVNALLLGDSALYLCASSLSEGVEQYFGPGTRLTVT.

The chain couples TRBV4-1 to TRBJ2-2; D ambiguous. The germline V gene encodes CDR1 MGHRA and CDR2 YSYEKL. V dropped 3 bases and J dropped 0 bases, with 8 bases sitting between them. This CDR3 spans 15 amino acids. CDR3 amino acids: CASSQVAANTGELFF. CDR3 DNA sequence: TGCGCCAGCAGCCAGGTGGCGGCGAACACCGGGGAGCTGTTTTTT.

The chain is built from TRBV14 and TRBJ1-1, with 7 bases lining up with TRBD1. Trimming removed 0 bases from V and 5 bases from J; junction bases left unmatched: 6. The CDR3 sequence is 15 residues long. CDR1 and CDR2 from the germline V gene are SGHDN and FVKESK. In DNA form, the CDR3 reads TGTGCCAGCAGCCAAGACCGACAGGGTTATACTGAAGCTTTCTTT. It translates to CASSQDRQGYTEAFF.

The chain joins TRBV11-3 to TRBJ2-5; the match to TRBD1 covers 7 bases. Germline V CDR1 and CDR2: SGHNT, YENEEA. V dropped 5 bases and J dropped 1; count of bases not matched to a gene: 4. CDR3 length: 14 amino acids. Here the CDR3 reads CASSQGTVQETQYF. The CDR3 DNA reads TGTGCCAGCAGCCAGGGGACAGTCCAAGAGACCCAGTACTTC.

The chain employs TRBV9 and TRBJ2-2; maybe TRBD2 (6 bases). The germline V gene has CDR1 SGDLS and CDR2 YYNGEE. The CDR3 totals 15 residues. With 2 bases removed from V and 2 bases from J, the gap between germline ends came to 10 bases. In DNA form, the CDR3 reads TGTGCCAGCAGCGTGGGTAGCGGAAACACCGGGGAGCTGTTTTTT. Translated: CASSVGSGNTGELFF.

At least ten counts were recorded for this clone. This chain uses TRBV7-9 with TRBJ2-7; D might be TRBD2 (5 bases). CDR1 and CDR2 from the germline V gene are SEHNR and FQNEAQ (reference sequence). The CDR3 runs to 15 residues. The V end lost 7 bases, the J end lost 4 bases, and 20 bases lay between the germline ends. The CDR3 DNA reads TGTGCCAGCACCCCTGGAGCCCCACGAGGGTACGAGCAGTACTTC. This encodes CASTPGAPRGYEQYF.

This clone has only one observation. The chain has TRBV5-1 and TRBJ1-1; D gene ambiguous. Trimming left V 5 bases short and J 1 base short, with 15 bases between. Germline CDR1 SGHRS, CDR2 YFSETQ. This CDR3 contains 15 residues. CDR3 loop: CASRREERANTEAFF. DNA for the CDR3: TGCGCCAGCAGGAGGGAGGAGAGGGCGAACACTGAAGCTTTCTTT.